This T cell receptor beta chain was captured by sequencing in a study of OX40 agonist ivuxolimab in advanced cancers. General study findings and limits: Partial responders dosed at 0.1-3.0 mg/kg displayed clonal expansion ranking among the lowest.

TCRdb keeps only in-frame clones here, not all; method: immunoSEQ multiplex PCR. The table has about 48,000 clones, 70% to 90% seen once; the top ten hold under 55%. Comments on this clone: The target antigen is unknown.

The V and J ends lost 3 bases and 5 bases respectively, with 8 bases between them. Germline V gene sequence: CDR1 SGHAT, CDR2 FQDESV (reference sequence). CDR3 size: 14 residues. The sequences come from CD4+ or CD8+ T cells sorted from blood, collected in a trial of the OX40 agonist ivuxolimab. The chain carries TRBV11-1 and TRBJ1-6; D might be TRBD1 (5 bases). The TCR originated in an adult with an advanced solid tumor such as melanoma, head and neck, liver or kidney cancer. CDR3 sequence reads: CASSFRGNNSPLHF. In DNA form, the CDR3 reads TGTGCCAGCAGCTTCCGGGGGAATAATTCACCCCTCCACTTT.